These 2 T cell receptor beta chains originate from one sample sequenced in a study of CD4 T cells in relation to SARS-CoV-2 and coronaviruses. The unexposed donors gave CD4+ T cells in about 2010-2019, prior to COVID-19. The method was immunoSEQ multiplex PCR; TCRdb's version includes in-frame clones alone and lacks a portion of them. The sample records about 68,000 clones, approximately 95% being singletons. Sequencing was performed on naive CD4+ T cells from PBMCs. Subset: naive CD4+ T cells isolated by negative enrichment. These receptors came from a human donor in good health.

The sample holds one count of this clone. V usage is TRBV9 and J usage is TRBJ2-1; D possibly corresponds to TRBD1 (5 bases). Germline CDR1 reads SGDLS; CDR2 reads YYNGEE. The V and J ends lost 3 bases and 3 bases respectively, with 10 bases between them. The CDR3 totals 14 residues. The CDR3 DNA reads TGTGCCAGCAGCGGCCAGGGTTACTACAATGAGCAGTTCTTC. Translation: CASSGQGYYNEQFF.

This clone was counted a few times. The CDR3 nucleotides read TGTGCCAGCAGTGAAGTCGGCCAGTACACTGAAGCTTTCTTT. Amino acids: CASSEVGQYTEAFF. This rearrangement joins TRBV2 to TRBJ1-1; D ambiguous. The length of the CDR3 is 14 residues. The ends were cut back, 1 base at V and 3 bases at J, with 9 bases in the middle. Germline CDR1 SNHLY, CDR2 FYNNEI.